This T cell receptor beta chain appears in the sequencing data of a study of siplizumab effects on memory and regulatory T cells. Whole-study results and caveats: Siplizumab led to significantly less abundant alloreactive sequences that could be traced back to unstimulated CD4+ memory cells. It seemed that naive T cells were more diverse than memory cells and were major contributors to the alloresponse.

For this clone: Its antigen is undetermined.

CDR1 is MNHEY, CDR2 SVGAGI, per germline. This CDR3 is 14 amino acids long. V dropped 5 bases and J dropped 6 bases, with 11 bases sitting between them. Libraries were prepared by immunoSEQ multiplex PCR; TCRdb keeps only in-frame clonotypes and omits some of them. The sample yields 100,000 to 120,000 clones, 80% to 95% seen once. This sequence was found in a human donor in good health. The chain recombines TRBV6-5 with TRBJ1-6; D may be TRBD1 (6 bases). Sequencing was done on a sample of CD4+ T cells sorted from blood. The CDR3: CASSQGQINSPLHF. As DNA, the CDR3 is TGTGCCAGCAGTCAAGGACAGATTAATTCACCCCTCCACTTT.